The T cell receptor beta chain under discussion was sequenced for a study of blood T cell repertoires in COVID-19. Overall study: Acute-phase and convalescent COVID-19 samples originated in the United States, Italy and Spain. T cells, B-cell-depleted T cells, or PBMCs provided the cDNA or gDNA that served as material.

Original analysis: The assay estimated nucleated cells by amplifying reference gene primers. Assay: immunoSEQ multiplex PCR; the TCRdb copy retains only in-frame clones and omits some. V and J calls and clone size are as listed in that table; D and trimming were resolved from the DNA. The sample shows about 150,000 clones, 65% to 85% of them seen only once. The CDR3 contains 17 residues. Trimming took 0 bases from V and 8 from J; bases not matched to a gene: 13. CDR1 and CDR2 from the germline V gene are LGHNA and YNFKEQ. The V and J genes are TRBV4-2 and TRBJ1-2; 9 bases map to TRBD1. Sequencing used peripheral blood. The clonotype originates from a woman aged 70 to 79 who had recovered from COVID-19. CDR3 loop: CASSQEAGTGFHWGYTF. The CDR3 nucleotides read TGTGCCAGCAGCCAAGAAGCCGGGACAGGGTTCCACTGGGGCTACACCTTC.